This T cell receptor beta chain was captured in a study of shared clonotypes between healthy human individuals. Study as a whole: Researchers drew samples from two women and a few men aged 18 to 49.

The count of this clone is one. Unmatched junction bases numbered 5, after V lost 5 bases and J lost 2 bases. Germline assignment: CDR1 SEHNR and CDR2 FQNEAQ (reference sequence). The CDR3 runs 14 residues. Sequencing used immunoSEQ multiplex PCR; TCRdb keeps in-frame clones, though not all of them. Among 400,000 to 500,000 clones listed, 76% were seen once. The TCR sequence derives from a woman between 40 and 55 years old in good health. Some clones in this sample may be carry-over from other donors' samples. Source material: PBMCs. This rearrangement joins TRBV7-9 to TRBJ2-7; TRBD2 matches at 8 bases. The CDR3 DNA reads as TGTGCCAGCAGCAGGACTAGCTCTCCCTACGAGCAGTACTTC. Residues: CASSRTSSPYEQYF.